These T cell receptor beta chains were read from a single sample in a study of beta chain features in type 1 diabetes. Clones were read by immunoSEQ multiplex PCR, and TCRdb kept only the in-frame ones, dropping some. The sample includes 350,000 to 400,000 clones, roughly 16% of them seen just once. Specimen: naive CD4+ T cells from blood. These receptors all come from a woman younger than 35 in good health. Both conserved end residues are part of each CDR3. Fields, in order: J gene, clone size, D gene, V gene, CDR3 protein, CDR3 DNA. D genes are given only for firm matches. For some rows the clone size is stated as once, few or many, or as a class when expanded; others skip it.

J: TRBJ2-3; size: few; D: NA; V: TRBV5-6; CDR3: CASSIDSKQTLDTQYF; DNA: TGTGCCAGCAGCATCGACAGTAAACAAACTTTAGATACGCAGTATTTT
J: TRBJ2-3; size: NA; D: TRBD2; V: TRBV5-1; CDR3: CASRKTASGTDTQYF; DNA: TGCGCCAGCAGAAAAACGGCTAGCGGGACAGATACGCAGTATTTT
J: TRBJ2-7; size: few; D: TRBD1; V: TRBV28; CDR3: CASSPQDRVAREQYF; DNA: TGTGCCAGCAGTCCTCAGGACAGGGTTGCTCGGGAGCAGTACTTC
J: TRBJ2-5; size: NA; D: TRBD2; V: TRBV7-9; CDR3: CASSLLAGGPRETQYF; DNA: TGTGCCAGCAGCTTGTTAGCGGGAGGGCCCAGGGAGACCCAGTACTTC
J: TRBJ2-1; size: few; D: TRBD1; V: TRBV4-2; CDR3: CASSQRDRGYNEQFF; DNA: TGTGCCAGCAGCCAAAGGGACAGGGGCTACAATGAGCAGTTCTTC
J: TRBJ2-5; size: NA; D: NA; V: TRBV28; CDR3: CASLAHQETQYF; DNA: TGTGCCAGCCTGGCACACCAAGAGACCCAGTACTTC
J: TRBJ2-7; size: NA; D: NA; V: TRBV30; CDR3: CAWKRFVNYEQYF; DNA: TGTGCCTGGAAGAGATTTGTGAACTACGAGCAGTACTTC
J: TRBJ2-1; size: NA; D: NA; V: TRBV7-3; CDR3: CASSAPQRPEQFF; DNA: TGTGCCAGCAGCGCGCCTCAGCGGCCTGAGCAGTTCTTC
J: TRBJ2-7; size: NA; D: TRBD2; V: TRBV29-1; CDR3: CSVRPAGSSYEQYF; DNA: TGCAGCGTCCGCCCAGCGGGGAGCTCCTACGAGCAGTACTTC
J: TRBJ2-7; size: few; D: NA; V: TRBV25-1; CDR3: CASSDQPGKQYF; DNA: TGTGCCAGCAGTGACCAGCCGGGAAAGCAGTACTTC
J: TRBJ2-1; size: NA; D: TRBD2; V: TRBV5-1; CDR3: CASSLARLAGNEQFF; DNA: TGCGCCAGCAGCTTGGCCCGACTAGCGGGGAATGAGCAGTTCTTC
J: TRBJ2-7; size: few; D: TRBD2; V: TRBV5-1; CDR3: CASSWGLATAYEQYF; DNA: TGCGCCAGCAGCTGGGGACTAGCGACCGCCTACGAGCAGTACTTC
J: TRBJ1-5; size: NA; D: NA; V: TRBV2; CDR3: CASSEALGSNQPQHF; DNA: TGTGCCAGCAGTGAAGCGCTTGGCAGCAATCAGCCCCAGCATTTT
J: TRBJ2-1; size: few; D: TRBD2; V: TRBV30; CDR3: CAWSPLWGREGQSSYNEQFF; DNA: TGTGCCTGGAGTCCACTGTGGGGGCGGGAGGGCCAAAGCTCCTACAATGAGCAGTTCTTC
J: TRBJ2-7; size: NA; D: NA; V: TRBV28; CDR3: CASSLLGTLGSYEQYF; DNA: TGTGCCAGCAGTTTACTCGGGACACTTGGCTCCTACGAGCAGTACTTC
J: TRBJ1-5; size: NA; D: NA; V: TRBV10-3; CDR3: CAISGQVGEPQHF; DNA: TGTGCCATCAGTGGACAGGTTGGCGAGCCCCAGCATTTT
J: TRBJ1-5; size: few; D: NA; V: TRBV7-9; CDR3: CASSLARGQPQHF; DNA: TGTGCCAGCAGCTTAGCCCGCGGTCAGCCCCAGCATTTT
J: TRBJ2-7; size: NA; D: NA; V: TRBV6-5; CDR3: CASSFKEDGEQYF; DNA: TGTGCCAGCAGTTTTAAGGAGGACGGCGAGCAGTACTTC
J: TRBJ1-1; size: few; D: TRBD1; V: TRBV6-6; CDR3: CASSDRTGRHTEAFF; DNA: TGTGCCAGCAGTGACCGGACAGGAAGACACACTGAAGCTTTCTTT
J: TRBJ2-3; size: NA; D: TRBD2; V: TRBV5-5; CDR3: CASSVGLAEDTDTQYF; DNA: TGTGCCAGCAGCGTGGGACTAGCGGAAGACACAGATACGCAGTATTTT
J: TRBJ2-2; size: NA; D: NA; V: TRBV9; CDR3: CASSVVAGELFF; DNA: TGTGCCAGCAGCGTAGTCGCCGGGGAGCTGTTTTTT
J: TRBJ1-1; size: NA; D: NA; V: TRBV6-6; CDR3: CASSPFTEAFF; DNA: TGTGCCAGCAGCCCTTTTACTGAAGCTTTCTTT
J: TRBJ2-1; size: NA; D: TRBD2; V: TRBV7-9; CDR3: CASRPLAGGSNEQFF; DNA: TGTGCCAGCAGGCCTCTAGCGGGAGGGTCCAATGAGCAGTTCTTC
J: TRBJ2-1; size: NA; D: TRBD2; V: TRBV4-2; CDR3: CASSQGHSGRNNEQFF; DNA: TGTGCCAGCAGCCAAGGGCATAGCGGGAGGAACAATGAGCAGTTCTTC
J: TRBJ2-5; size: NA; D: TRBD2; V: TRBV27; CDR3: CASSPGSGTETQYF; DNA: TGTGCCTCTTCTCCCGGAAGCGGGACTGAGACCCAGTACTTC
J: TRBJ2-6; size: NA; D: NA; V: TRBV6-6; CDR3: CASSYAQGSGANVLTF; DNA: TGTGCCAGCAGTTACGCGCAGGGGTCGGGGGCCAACGTCCTGACTTTC
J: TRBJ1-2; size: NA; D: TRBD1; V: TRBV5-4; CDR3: CASSLQGQGIPYGYTF; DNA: TGTGCCAGCAGCTTACAGGGACAGGGGATTCCCTATGGCTACACCTTC
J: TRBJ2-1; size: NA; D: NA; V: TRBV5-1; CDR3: CASSLSSESGEQFF; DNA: TGCGCCAGCAGCTTGAGTTCGGAGTCGGGTGAGCAGTTCTTC
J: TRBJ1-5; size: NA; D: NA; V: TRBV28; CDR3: CASSWRPSGNQPQHF; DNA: TGTGCCAGCAGTTGGCGTCCAAGCGGCAATCAGCCCCAGCATTTT
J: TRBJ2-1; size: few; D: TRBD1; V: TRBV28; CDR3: CASSLPGTGGYEQFF; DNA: TGTGCCAGCAGTTTACCCGGGACAGGTGGCTATGAGCAGTTCTTC
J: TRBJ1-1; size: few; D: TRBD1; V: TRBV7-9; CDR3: CASVDRGELNTEAFF; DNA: TGTGCCAGTGTCGACAGGGGAGAACTGAACACTGAAGCTTTCTTT
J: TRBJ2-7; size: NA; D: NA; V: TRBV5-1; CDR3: CASSLGDNPYEQYF; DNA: TGCGCCAGCAGCTTGGGGGACAACCCCTACGAGCAGTACTTC
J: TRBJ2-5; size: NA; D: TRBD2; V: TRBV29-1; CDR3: CSVGTSGRAQYF; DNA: TGCAGCGTTGGGACTAGCGGGAGGGCCCAGTACTTC
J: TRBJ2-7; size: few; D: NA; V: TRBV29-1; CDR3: CSVEPRGPAYEQYF; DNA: TGCAGCGTTGAGCCCAGGGGCCCCGCCTACGAGCAGTACTTC
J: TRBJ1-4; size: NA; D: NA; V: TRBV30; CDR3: CAWSVGGYGEKLFF; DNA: TGTGCCTGGAGTGTCGGGGGGTACGGTGAAAAACTGTTTTTT
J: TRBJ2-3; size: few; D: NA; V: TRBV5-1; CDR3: CASSPQILVTDTQYF; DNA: TGCGCCAGCAGCCCTCAGATCCTCGTCACAGATACGCAGTATTTT
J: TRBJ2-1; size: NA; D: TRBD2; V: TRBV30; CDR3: CASVTSRGPNNEQFF; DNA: TGTGCCTCCGTGACTAGCCGTGGGCCTAACAATGAGCAGTTCTTC
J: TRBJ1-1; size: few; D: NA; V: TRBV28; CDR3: CASRVRELNTEAFF; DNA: TGTGCCAGCAGGGTCAGGGAATTAAACACTGAAGCTTTCTTT
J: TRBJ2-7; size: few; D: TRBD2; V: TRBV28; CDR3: CASSSPPGLAGHEQYF; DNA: TGTGCCAGCAGTTCCCCCCCGGGACTAGCGGGACACGAGCAGTACTTC
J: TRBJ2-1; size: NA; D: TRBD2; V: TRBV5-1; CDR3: CASSLVGLAREYNEQFF; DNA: TGCGCCAGCAGCTTGGTAGGACTAGCGAGGGAGTACAATGAGCAGTTCTTC
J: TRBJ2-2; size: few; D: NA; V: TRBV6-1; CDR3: CASSEWPGTGELFF; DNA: TGTGCCAGCAGTGAATGGCCAGGGACCGGGGAGCTGTTTTTT
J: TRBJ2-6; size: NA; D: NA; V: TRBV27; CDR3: CASSLSGAGSVLTF; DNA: TGTGCCAGCAGTTTATCGGGGGCAGGCAGCGTCCTGACTTTC
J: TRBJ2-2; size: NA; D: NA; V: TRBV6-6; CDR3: CASSYSRRDNTGELFF; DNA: TGTGCCAGCAGTTACTCGAGGAGGGACAACACCGGGGAGCTGTTTTTT
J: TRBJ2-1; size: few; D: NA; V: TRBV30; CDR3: CAWTVGLGPYNEQFF; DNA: TGTGCCTGGACCGTGGGGCTAGGACCCTACAATGAGCAGTTCTTC
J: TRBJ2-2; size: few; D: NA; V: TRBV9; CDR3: CASSVTSGRTAPGELFF; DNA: TGTGCCAGCAGCGTAACTTCGGGGCGGACAGCCCCCGGGGAGCTGTTTTTT
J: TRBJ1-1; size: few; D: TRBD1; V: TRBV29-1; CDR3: CSVSTGSVAEAFF; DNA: TGCAGCGTCTCGACAGGGTCGGTAGCTGAAGCTTTCTTT
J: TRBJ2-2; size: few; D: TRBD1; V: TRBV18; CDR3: CASSPRTGDTGELFF; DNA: TGTGCCAGCTCACCACGTACAGGGGACACCGGGGAGCTGTTTTTT
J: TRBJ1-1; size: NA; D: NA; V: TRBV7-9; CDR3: CASSLTLDTEAFF; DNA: TGTGCCAGCAGCCTAACCTTGGACACTGAAGCTTTCTTT
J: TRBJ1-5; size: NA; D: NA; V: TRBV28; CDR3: CASSRTGYSNQPQHF; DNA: TGTGCCAGCAGTCGAACAGGGTATAGCAATCAGCCCCAGCATTTT
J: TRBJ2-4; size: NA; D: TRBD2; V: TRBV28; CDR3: CASSPRGVPQNIQYF; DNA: TGTGCCAGCAGTCCCCGGGGGGTACCGCAAAACATTCAGTACTTC
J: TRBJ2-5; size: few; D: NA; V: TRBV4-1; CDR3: CASSQAHQGSGETQYF; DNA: TGCGCCAGCAGCCAGGCACATCAGGGGTCCGGAGAGACCCAGTACTTC
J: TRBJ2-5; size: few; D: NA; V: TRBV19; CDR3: CASSTSSQETQYF; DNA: TGTGCCAGTAGTACTAGCAGCCAAGAGACCCAGTACTTC
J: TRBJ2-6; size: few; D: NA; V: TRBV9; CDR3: CASSVERGSSGANVLTF; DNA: TGTGCCAGCAGCGTAGAGAGAGGGAGCTCTGGGGCCAACGTCCTGACTTTC
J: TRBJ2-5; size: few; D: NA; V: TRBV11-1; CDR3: CASSSGLQETQYF; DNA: TGTGCCAGCAGCTCTGGACTGCAAGAGACCCAGTACTTC
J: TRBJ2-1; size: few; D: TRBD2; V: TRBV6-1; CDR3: CASSQLAGVTNEQFF; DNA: TGTGCCAGCTCCCAACTAGCGGGAGTTACCAATGAGCAGTTCTTC
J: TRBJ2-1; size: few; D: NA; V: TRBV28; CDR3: CASTTPAGGEQFF; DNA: TGTGCCAGCACTACTCCCGCGGGCGGTGAGCAGTTCTTC
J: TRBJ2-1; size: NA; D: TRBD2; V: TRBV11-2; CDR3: CASSPQGLDYNEQFF; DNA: TGTGCCAGCAGCCCTCAGGGACTAGACTACAATGAGCAGTTCTTC
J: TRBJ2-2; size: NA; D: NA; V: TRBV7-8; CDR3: CASSSHLGELFF; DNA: TGTGCCAGCAGCTCACATTTGGGGGAGCTGTTTTTT
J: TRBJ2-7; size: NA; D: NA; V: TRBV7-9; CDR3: CASSLSGGEQYF; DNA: TGTGCCAGCAGCTTATCTGGAGGCGAGCAGTACTTC
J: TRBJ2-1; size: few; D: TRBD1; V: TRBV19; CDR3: CASSIRDRDEQFF; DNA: TGTGCCAGTAGTATAAGGGACAGAGATGAGCAGTTCTTC